Presented here are 16 T cell receptor beta chains from one specimen sequenced in a study of blood T cell repertoires in COVID-19. Clones were sequenced by immunoSEQ multiplex PCR, and TCRdb holds only the in-frame ones, with some missing. The table includes 180,000 or so clones, about 86% detected once. The sample comprised peripheral blood. The receptors stem from a man aged 18 to 30 with acute or convalescent COVID-19.

This chain uses TRBV18 with TRBJ2-1; 9 nucleotides agree with TRBD2. The ends lost 4 bases at V and 4 bases at J; junction bases unmatched: 8. From germline, CDR1 is KGHSH and CDR2 LQKENI. CDR3 size: 16 residues. The CDR3 protein is CASSQIGTSTYNEQFF. CDR3 DNA sequence: TGTGCCAGCTCACAGATTGGGACTAGCACTTACAATGAGCAGTTCTTC.

The chain combines TRBV15 with TRBJ1-4, with TRBD1 matching over 11 bases. Germline V gene data show CDR1 as LNHNV and CDR2 as YYDKDF (reference sequence). This CDR3 contains 15 residues. Unmatched junction bases numbered 5, after V lost 4 bases and J lost 7 bases. CDR3 DNA: TGTGCCACCAGCATACGGACAGGGGGCGGTGAAAAACTGTTTTTT. As protein: CATSIRTGGGEKLFF.

This chain links TRBV28 with TRBJ1-5; TRBD1 might be the D (6 bases). This CDR3 comprises 14 residues. The V end was cut by 8 bases, the J end by 2 bases, with 13 bases between. Germline V lookup: CDR1 MDHEN, CDR2 SYDVKM. The CDR3 loop is CASGRAGGNQPQHF. In DNA form, the CDR3 reads TGTGCCAGCGGCCGAGCAGGGGGCAATCAGCCCCAGCATTTT.

J is TRBJ1-5 and V is TRBV15, with D possibly TRBD1 on 5 matching bases. The CDR3 consists of 15 residues. Per the germline V gene, CDR1 is LNHNV and CDR2 is YYDKDF (reference sequence). The V gene lost 1 base and the J gene lost 1 base, with 8 bases spanning the gap. CDR3 in amino acids: CATSRVGASNQPQHF. CDR3 sequence (DNA): TGTGCCACCAGCAGAGTAGGGGCGAGCAATCAGCCCCAGCATTTT. The full variable domain, rest sourced from reference TRBV15 and TRBJ1-5, is DAMVIQNPRYQVTQFGKPVTLSCSQTLNHNVMYWYQQKSSQAPKLLFHYYDKDFNNEADTPDNFQSRRPNTSFCFLDIRSPGLGDTAMYLCATSRVGASNQPQHFGDGTRLSIL.

This chain joins TRBV5-1 and TRBJ1-1; 7 bases are a match to TRBD1. This CDR3 is 13 amino acids long. The trim removed 2 bases at V and 7 bases at J, leaving 5 bases unmatched. The germline CDR1 and CDR2 sequences are SGHRS and YFSETQ. CDR3 nucleotide sequence: TGCGCCAGCAGCTTCATCCGGGACAGTGAAGCTTTCTTT. Its translation: CASSFIRDSEAFF.

V is TRBV5-4 and J is TRBJ2-5; D is possibly TRBD2 (6 bases). This CDR3 region has 16 residues. V was clipped by 4 bases and J by 2 bases, with 18 bases between them. Germline V gives CDR1 SGHNT, CDR2 YYREEE (reference sequence). The CDR3: CASSAGSGGWQETQYF. The CDR3 coding sequence is TGTGCCAGCAGCGCGGGGTCAGGTGGTTGGCAAGAGACCCAGTACTTC.

This clone showed up just once. The chain combines TRBV2 with TRBJ2-7, with 7 bases that match TRBD1. Unmatched junction bases numbered 11, after V lost 6 bases and J lost 0 bases. The CDR3 extends over 16 amino acids. The germline V gene has CDR1 SNHLY and CDR2 FYNNEI. CDR3 sequence (DNA): TGTGCCAGCAGCACATCCAGGGGGTATGTCTCCTACGAGCAGTACTTC. Its translation is CASSTSRGYVSYEQYF. The full variable domain, completed using reference TRBV2 and TRBJ2-7, is EPEVTQTPSHQVTQMGQEVILRCVPISNHLYFYWYRQILGQKVEFLVSFYNNEISEKSEIFDDQFSVERPDGSNFTLKIRSTKLEDSAMYFCASSTSRGYVSYEQYFGPGTRLTVT.

The chain recombines TRBV7-8 with TRBJ1-6; D gene ambiguous. This CDR3 has 15 amino acids. V was trimmed by 1 base and J by 7 bases, leaving 11 bases between them. Germline V CDR1 and CDR2: SGHVS, FQNEAQ. The CDR3 region is CASSLDVQFNSPLHF. The CDR3 DNA sequence: TGTGCCAGCAGCTTAGATGTCCAGTTCAATTCACCCCTCCACTTT. Filled out from reference TRBV7-8 and TRBJ1-6, the complete variable domain reads GAGVSQSPRYKVAKRGQDVALRCDPISGHVSLFWYQQALGQGPEFLTYFQNEAQLDKSGLPSDRFFAERPEGSVSTLKIQRTQQEDSAVYLCASSLDVQFNSPLHFGNGTRLTVT.

This clone was found once. This chain connects TRBV5-1 to TRBJ2-2, with 7 positions matching TRBD2. Germline V gives CDR1 SGHRS, CDR2 YFSETQ. The CDR3 has 14 residues. Trimming took 7 bases from V and 5 from J; bases not matched to a gene: 8. CDR3 bases: TGCGCCAGCTCCGCGGGGGAGTATACCGGGGAGCTGTTTTTT. This sequence encodes CASSAGEYTGELFF.

This clone was recorded a few times. The chain links TRBV2 to TRBJ1-5; 9 bases line up with TRBD1. The CDR3 covers 14 residues. After removal of 5 bases from V and 7 bases from J, the junction contained 6 bases not matched to a gene. Germline V lookup: CDR1 SNHLY, CDR2 FYNNEI. As DNA, the CDR3 is TGTGCCAGCAGTCTGACAGGGGGGAGACAGCCCCAGCATTTT. Protein sequence: CASSLTGGRQPQHF. Full variable domain (rest looked up from reference TRBV2 and TRBJ1-5): EPEVTQTPSHQVTQMGQEVILRCVPISNHLYFYWYRQILGQKVEFLVSFYNNEISEKSEIFDDQFSVERPDGSNFTLKIRSTKLEDSAMYFCASSLTGGRQPQHFGDGTRLSIL.

The chain recombines TRBV30 with TRBJ2-2; a weak D match, TRBD1 (5 bases). Looked up from germline, CDR1 is GTSNPN and CDR2 is SVGIG (reference sequence). The CDR3 is 13 residues long. Deletions cut 2 bases from V and 4 bases from J, with 8 bases between. DNA for the CDR3: TGTGCCTGGAGTTCAAGGGGCACCGGGGAGCTGTTTTTT. Its protein product is CAWSSRGTGELFF.

This clone was detected only once. The chain carries TRBV29-1 and TRBJ1-3; 7 bases are a match to TRBD1. V lost 7 bases, J lost 1 base, and 13 bases stayed unmatched. The CDR3 has 16 residues. Germline-derived CDR1 and CDR2 are SQVTM and ANQGSEA. CDR3 sequence reads: CSAGTGAGGSGNTIYF. The DNA of the CDR3 is TGCAGCGCAGGGACCGGGGCAGGGGGTTCTGGAAACACCATATATTTT.

This chain joins TRBV30 and TRBJ1-5; 8 positions agree with TRBD1. The CDR3 has 14 residues. J lost 3 bases, V lost 1 base, and 2 bases had no gene match. In germline, CDR1 is GTSNPN, CDR2 SVGIG (reference sequence). Written as DNA, the CDR3 is TGTGCCTGGAGTGACAGGGGGTTCAATCAGCCCCAGCATTTT. It is translated as CAWSDRGFNQPQHF.

V is TRBV7-3 and J is TRBJ2-3; TRBD2 agrees at 10 bases. The V gene end was trimmed by 5 bases and the J gene end by 5 bases; junction bases not matched to a gene: 4. Germline V gene data show CDR1 as SGHTA and CDR2 as FQGTGA. The CDR3 sequence is 14 residues long. Here the CDR3 DNA reads TGTGCCAGCAGCCCCAGCGGGGGGGAAGATACGCAGTATTTT. This translates into CASSPSGGEDTQYF.

This chain joins TRBV7-9 and TRBJ2-4, with 7 bases that match TRBD1. The CDR3 loop spans 15 amino acids. Germline lookup yields CDR1 SEHNR and CDR2 FQNEAQ (reference sequence). V shed 6 bases, J shed 5 bases, and the junction held 10 bases outside the gene matches. The CDR3 DNA reads TGTGCCAGCAGACCTTTTGGACAGGAGCAAAACATTCAGTACTTC. This gives the protein CASRPFGQEQNIQYF.

J is TRBJ2-7 and V is TRBV6-6; 8 bases line up with TRBD1. V gave up 6 bases and J gave up 12 bases; unmatched junction bases: 7. This CDR3 comprises 11 residues. CDR1 and CDR2 (germline): MNHNY, SVGAGI (reference sequence). For the CDR3, the DNA is TGTGCCAGCAGCGACGGACAGGGCCCGTACGTC. Its translation is CASSDGQGPYV.